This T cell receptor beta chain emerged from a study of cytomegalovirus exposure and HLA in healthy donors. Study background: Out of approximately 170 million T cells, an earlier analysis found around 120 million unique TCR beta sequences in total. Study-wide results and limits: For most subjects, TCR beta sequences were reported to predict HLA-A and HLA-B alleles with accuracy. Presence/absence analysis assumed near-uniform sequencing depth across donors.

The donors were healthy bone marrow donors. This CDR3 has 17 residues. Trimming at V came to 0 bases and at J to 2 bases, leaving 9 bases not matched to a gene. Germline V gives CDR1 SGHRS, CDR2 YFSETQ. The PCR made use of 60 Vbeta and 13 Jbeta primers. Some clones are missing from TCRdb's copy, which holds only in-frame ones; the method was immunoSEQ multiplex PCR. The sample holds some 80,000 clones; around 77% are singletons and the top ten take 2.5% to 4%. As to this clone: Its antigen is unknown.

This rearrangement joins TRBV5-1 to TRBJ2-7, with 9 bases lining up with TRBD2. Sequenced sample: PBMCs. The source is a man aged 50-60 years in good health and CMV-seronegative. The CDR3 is CASSLAVDSGSTYEQYF. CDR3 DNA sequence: TGCGCCAGCAGCTTGGCGGTGGATAGCGGGAGTACCTACGAGCAGTACTTC.